Below, 5 T cell receptor beta chains from the same sample are listed, as sequenced in a study of T cell responses to AZD1222 COVID-19 vaccine. TCRdb's copy holds only in-frame clones and misses some; the assay was immunoSEQ multiplex PCR. The table has over 140,000 clones, around 93% seen once. The input for sequencing was peripheral blood, taken 28 days after the second AZD1222 dose. All receptors come from an adult who received the AZD1222 COVID-19 vaccine.

The CDR3 sequence: CASSLGYGYTF. Written as DNA, the CDR3 is TGTGCCAGCAGTTTAGGGTATGGCTACACCTTC. The chain carries TRBV27 and TRBJ1-2; no firm D call. With 2 bases removed from V and 5 bases from J, the gap between germline ends came to 3 bases. The CDR3 contains 11 residues. CDR1 MNHEY and CDR2 SMNVEV come from the germline V gene (reference sequence).

The V and J genes are TRBV19 and TRBJ1-2; D is ambiguous. The CDR3 loop spans 15 amino acids. In germline, CDR1 is LNHDA, CDR2 SQIVND (reference sequence). V was clipped by 4 bases and J by 7 bases, with 19 bases between them. The CDR3 loop reads CASSNDVVGPAGYTF. CDR3 coding DNA: TGTGCCAGTAGTAACGATGTGGTGGGTCCGGCTGGCTACACCTTC.

The chain links TRBV11-3 to TRBJ2-5, with unresolved D. Germline values: CDR1 SGHNT, CDR2 YENEEA. The CDR3 length is 15 residues. Trimming cost V 1 base and J 4 bases, with 13 bases left between them. In DNA, the CDR3 is TGTGCCAGCAGCTTAGTATCCGGGCGCGGAGAGACCCAGTACTTC. Translated, it gives CASSLVSGRGETQYF.

The V call is TRBV28, the J call TRBJ1-1; perhaps TRBD1 as D (5 bases). In germline, CDR1 is MDHEN, CDR2 SYDVKM. V shed 4 bases and J shed 2 bases, with 17 bases lying between them. CDR3 size: 16 residues. CDR3 region: CASSSFLGRVNTEAFF. Written as DNA, the CDR3 is TGTGCCAGCAGTTCCTTCTTGGGCAGGGTAAACACTGAAGCTTTCTTT.

The V call is TRBV6-1, the J call TRBJ1-5; unclear D gene. The V and J ends lost 2 bases and 0 bases respectively, with 11 bases between them. The CDR3 sequence is 16 residues long. Germline CDR1 and CDR2: MNHNS and SASEGT. The CDR3 is CASSERRGGSNQPQHF. For the CDR3, the DNA is TGTGCCAGCAGTGAAAGGCGGGGAGGTAGCAATCAGCCCCAGCATTTT.